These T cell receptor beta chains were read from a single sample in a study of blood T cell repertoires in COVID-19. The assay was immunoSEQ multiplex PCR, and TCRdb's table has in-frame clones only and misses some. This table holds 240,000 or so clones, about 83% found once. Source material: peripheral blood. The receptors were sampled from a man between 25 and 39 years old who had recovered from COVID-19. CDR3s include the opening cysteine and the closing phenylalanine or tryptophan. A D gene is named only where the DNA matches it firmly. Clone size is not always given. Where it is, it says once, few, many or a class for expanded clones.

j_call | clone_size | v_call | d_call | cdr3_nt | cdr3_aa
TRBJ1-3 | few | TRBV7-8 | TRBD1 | TGTGCCAGCAGCCCGGAGGCGGGACAGTGGAACACCATATATTTT | CASSPEAGQWNTIYF
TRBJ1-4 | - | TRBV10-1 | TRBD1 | TGCGCCAGTCGACAGGGAAGGGTGAAGACTAATGAAAAACTGTTTTTT | CASRQGRVKTNEKLFF
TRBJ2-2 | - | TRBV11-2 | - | TGTGCCAGCAGTCCCGGGTTCCTCACCGGGGAGCTGTTTTTT | CASSPGFLTGELFF
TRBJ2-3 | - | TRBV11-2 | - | TGTGCCCTCGGGACAGATACGCAGTATTTT | CALGTDTQYF
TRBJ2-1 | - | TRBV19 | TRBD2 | TGTGCCAGTTCCCGACCCGGCGGGGGGGCTGGTGAGCAGTTCTTC | CASSRPGGGAGEQFF
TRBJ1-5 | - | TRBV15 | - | TGTGCCACCAGCGAGAGAGGGGGGGGCAATCAGCCCCAGCATTTT | CATSERGGGNQPQHF
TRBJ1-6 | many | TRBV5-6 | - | TGTGCCAGCAGCCCGACCGGCGGCTCCTATAATTCACCCCTCCACTTT | CASSPTGGSYNSPLHF
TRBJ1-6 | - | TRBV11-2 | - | TGTGCCAGCAGCCTTTCCCATAATTCACCCCTCCACTTT | CASSLSHNSPLHF
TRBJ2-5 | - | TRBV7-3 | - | TGTGCCAGCAGCTTAACGTTCTCGGAGACCCAGTACTTC | CASSLTFSETQYF
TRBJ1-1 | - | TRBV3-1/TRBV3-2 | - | TGTGCCAGCAGCCAAGCCGGGGGTGGCACTGAAGCTTTCTTT | CASSQAGGGTEAFF
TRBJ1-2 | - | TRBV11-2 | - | TGTGCCAGCAGCTACGGGGGGGCCGTTGGCTACACCTTC | CASSYGGAVGYTF
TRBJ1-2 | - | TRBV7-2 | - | TGTGCCAGCAGCTTAGATTCAGGGTTCTATGGCTACACCTTC | CASSLDSGFYGYTF
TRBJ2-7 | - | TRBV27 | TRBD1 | TGTGCCAGCAGTTCGACAGGGAATTACGAGCAGTACTTC | CASSSTGNYEQYF
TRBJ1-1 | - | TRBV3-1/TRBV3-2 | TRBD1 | TGTGCCAGCACCGACAAAGGGACAGGGGGCACTGAAGCTTTCTTT | CASTDKGTGGTEAFF
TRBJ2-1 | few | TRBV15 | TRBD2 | TGTGCCACCAGCAGAGATGCTAGCGGGGCCCACAATGAGCAGTTCTTC | CATSRDASGAHNEQFF
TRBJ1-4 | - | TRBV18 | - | TGTGCCAGCTCGCCGGGAGGGGATGAAAAACTGTTTTTT | CASSPGGDEKLFF
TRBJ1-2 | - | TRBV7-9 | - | TGTGCCAGCAGCTTATTCGGCAGGGATGGTGGCTACACCTTC | CASSLFGRDGGYTF
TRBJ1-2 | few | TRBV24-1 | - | TGTGCCACCAGTGATCAGACAGTTCCCGGTAACTATGGCTACACCTTC | CATSDQTVPGNYGYTF
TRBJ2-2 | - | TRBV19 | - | TGTGCCAGTAGAAAAGACAGCGCGAACACCGGGGAGCTGTTTTTT | CASRKDSANTGELFF
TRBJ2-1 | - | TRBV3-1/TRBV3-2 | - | TGTGCCAGCAGCCCTCAGGAAAGCTCCTACAATGAGCAGTTCTTC | CASSPQESSYNEQFF
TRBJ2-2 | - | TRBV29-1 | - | TGCAGCGCCCTGGGCCCCGGGGAGCTGTTTTTT | CSALGPGELFF
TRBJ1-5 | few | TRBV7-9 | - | TGTGCCAGCAGCCGGGAGGGGGGGACGCCCCAGCATTTT | CASSREGGTPQHF
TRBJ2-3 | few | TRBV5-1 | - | TGCGCCAGCAGCTTTTCAGGAGGAGGCACAGATACGCAGTATTTT | CASSFSGGGTDTQYF
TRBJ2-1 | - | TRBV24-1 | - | TGTGCCACCAGTGATTTGTCGCAGTTAAATGAGCAGTTCTTC | CATSDLSQLNEQFF
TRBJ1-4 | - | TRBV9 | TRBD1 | TGTGCCAGCAATAAGGGCGGGACAGGGGAAGAAAAACTGTTTTTT | CASNKGGTGEEKLFF
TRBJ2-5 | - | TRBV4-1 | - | TGCGCCAGCAGCCAAGAGAGGACAGCCGGCGGGTCGGAGACCCAGTACTTC | CASSQERTAGGSETQYF
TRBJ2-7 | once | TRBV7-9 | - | TGTGCCAGCAGCCGGTCCTACGAGCAGTACTTC | CASSRSYEQYF
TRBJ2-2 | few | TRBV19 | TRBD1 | TGTGCCAGTAGTCCAACCCGGACAGGGACCGGGGAGCTGTTTTTT | CASSPTRTGTGELFF
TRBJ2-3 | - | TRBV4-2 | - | TGTGCCAGCAGCCAGGCCGGGACCCAGGGGGATACGCAGTATTTT | CASSQAGTQGDTQYF
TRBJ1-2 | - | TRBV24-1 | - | TGTGCCACCAGTGATGGACAGAGCTATGGCTACACCTTC | CATSDGQSYGYTF
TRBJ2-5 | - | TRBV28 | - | TGTGCCAGCAGTTACCACCCACAGGGCCAAGAGACCCAGTACTTC | CASSYHPQGQETQYF
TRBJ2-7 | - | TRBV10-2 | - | TGCGCCAGCAGTGCGGGCAGGGCCTACGAGCAGTACTTC | CASSAGRAYEQYF
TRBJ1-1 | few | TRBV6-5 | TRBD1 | TGTGCCAGCAGTACCACAGGGGCCACGAACACTGAAGCTTTCTTT | CASSTTGATNTEAFF
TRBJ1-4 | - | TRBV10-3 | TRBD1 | TGTGCCACCGGTCCCGGGACAGGGACAACTAATGAAAAACTGTTTTTT | CATGPGTGTTNEKLFF
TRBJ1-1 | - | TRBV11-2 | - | TGTGCCAGCAGACGGCAGACAGATGAAGCTTTCTTT | CASRRQTDEAFF
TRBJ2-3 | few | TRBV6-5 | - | TGTGCCAGCAGTTACTCGGGCACCTCCACAGATACGCAGTATTTT | CASSYSGTSTDTQYF
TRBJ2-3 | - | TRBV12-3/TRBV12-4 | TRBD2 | TGTGCCAGTATCCCGACTAGCGGGGATACGCAGTATTTT | CASIPTSGDTQYF
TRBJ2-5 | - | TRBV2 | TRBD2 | TGTGCCAGCGGGGGACTAGCGGGGACACAAGAGACCCAGTACTTC | CASGGLAGTQETQYF
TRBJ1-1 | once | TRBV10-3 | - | TGTGCCATCAGTGGTCGGGGGGAGGCTGAAGCTTTCTTT | CAISGRGEAEAFF
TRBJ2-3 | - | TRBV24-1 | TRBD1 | TGTGCCACCAGTGACGGACAGGGGTTAGATACGCAGTATTTT | CATSDGQGLDTQYF
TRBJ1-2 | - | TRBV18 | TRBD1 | TGTGCCAGCTCACCGCGGACAGGGGTAGGTGGCTACACCTTC | CASSPRTGVGGYTF
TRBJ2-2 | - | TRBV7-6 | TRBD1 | TGTGCCAGCAGCGCCAGACAGGGAGTAAACACCGGGGAGCTGTTTTTT | CASSARQGVNTGELFF
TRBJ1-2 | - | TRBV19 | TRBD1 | TGTGCCAGTAGTACGGACAGGGGTCGATATGGCTACACCTTC | CASSTDRGRYGYTF
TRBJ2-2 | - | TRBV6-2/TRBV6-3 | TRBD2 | TGTGCCAGCAGTTACATCATTAGCGGGGGGGCTCGGACCGGGGAGCTGTTTTTT | CASSYIISGGARTGELFF
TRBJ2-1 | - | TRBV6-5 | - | TGTGCCAGCTCAGGGGTATGGCAGTTCTTC | CASSGVWQFF
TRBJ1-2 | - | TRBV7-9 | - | TGTGCCAGCAGCTTCGGGGATGGCTACACCTTC | CASSFGDGYTF
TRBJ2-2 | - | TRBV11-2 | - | TGTGCCAGCAGCTTAGAGCTGCGATATAACACCGGGGAGCTGTTTTTT | CASSLELRYNTGELFF
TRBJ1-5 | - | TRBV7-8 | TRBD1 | TGTGCCAGCAGCAAGGACAGGGGCAATCAGCCCCAGCATTTT | CASSKDRGNQPQHF
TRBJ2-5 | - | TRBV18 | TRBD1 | TGTGCCAGCTCTCGAGGGGCAGGGGGCCTACAAGAGACCCAGTACTTC | CASSRGAGGLQETQYF
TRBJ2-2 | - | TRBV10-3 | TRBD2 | TGTGCCAGCCAAACTAGCGGGGAGGGCGGGGAGCTGTTTTTT | CASQTSGEGGELFF
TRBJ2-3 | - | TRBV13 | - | TGTGCCAGCAGCTTATCACAGGGCCTTAGCACAGATACGCAGTATTTT | CASSLSQGLSTDTQYF
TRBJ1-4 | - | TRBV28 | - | TGTGCCAGCAGTTTCACCGGGGGTAATGAAAAACTGTTTTTT | CASSFTGGNEKLFF
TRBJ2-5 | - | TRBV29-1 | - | TGCAGCGTACTCTCAGGACAGGGAGGGGGGACCCAGTACTTC | CSVLSGQGGGTQYF
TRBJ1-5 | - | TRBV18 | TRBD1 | TGTGCCAGCTCACCCGGGACAGGCGCCAATCAGCCCCAGCATTTT | CASSPGTGANQPQHF
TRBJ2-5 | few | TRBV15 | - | TGTGCCACCAGCAGAGATCGGCAATACAGACAAGAGACCCAGTACTTC | CATSRDRQYRQETQYF